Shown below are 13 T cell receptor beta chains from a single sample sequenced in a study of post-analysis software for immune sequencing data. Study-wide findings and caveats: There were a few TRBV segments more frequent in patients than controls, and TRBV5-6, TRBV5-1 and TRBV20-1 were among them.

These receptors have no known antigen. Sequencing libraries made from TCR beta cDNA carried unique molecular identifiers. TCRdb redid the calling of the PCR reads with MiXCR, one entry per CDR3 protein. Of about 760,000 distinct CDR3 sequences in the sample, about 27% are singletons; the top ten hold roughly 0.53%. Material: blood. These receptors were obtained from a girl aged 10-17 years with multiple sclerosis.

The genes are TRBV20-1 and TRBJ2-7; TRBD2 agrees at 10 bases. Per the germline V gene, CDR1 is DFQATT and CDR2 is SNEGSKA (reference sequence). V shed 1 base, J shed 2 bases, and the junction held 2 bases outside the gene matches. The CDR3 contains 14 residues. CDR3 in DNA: TGCAGTGCTAGAGCCGGGACTAGCGCCTACGAGCAGTACTTC. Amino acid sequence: CSARAGTSAYEQYF.

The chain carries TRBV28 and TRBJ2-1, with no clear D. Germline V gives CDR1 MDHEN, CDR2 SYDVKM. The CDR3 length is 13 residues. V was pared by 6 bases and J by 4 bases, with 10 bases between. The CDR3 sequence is CASRFDSYNEQFF. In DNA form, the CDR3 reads TGTGCCAGCAGGTTCGACTCTTACAATGAGCAGTTCTTC.

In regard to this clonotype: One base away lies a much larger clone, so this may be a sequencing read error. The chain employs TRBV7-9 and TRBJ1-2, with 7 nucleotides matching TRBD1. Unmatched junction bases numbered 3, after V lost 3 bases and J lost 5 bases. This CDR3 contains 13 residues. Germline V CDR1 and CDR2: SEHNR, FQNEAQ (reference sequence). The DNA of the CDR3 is TGTGCCAGCAGCTTCGGACAGGAGTATGGCTACACCTTC. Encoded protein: CASSFGQEYGYTF.

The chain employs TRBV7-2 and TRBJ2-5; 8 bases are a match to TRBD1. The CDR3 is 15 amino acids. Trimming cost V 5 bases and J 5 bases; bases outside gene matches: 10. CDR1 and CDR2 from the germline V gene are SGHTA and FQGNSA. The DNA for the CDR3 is TGTGCCAGCAGCCCTCGGACAGGGTTGGTCGAGACCCAGTACTTC. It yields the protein CASSPRTGLVETQYF.

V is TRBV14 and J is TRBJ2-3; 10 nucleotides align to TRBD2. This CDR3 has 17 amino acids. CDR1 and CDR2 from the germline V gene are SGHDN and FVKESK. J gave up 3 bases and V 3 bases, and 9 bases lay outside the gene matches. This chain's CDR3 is CASSQAISGGATDTQYF. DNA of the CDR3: TGTGCCAGCAGCCAGGCGATAAGCGGGGGGGCGACAGATACGCAGTATTTT.

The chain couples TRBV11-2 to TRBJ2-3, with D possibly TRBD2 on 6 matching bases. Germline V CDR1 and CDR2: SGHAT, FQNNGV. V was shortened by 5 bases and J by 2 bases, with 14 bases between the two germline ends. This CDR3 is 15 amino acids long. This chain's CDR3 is CASSPSGRDTDTQYF. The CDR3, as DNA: TGTGCCAGCAGCCCCAGCGGGCGGGACACAGATACGCAGTATTTT.

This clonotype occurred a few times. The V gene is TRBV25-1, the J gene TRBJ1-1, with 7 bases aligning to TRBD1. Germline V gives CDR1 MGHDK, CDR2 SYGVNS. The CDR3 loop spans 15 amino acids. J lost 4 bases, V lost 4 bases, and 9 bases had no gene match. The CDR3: CASSGRQGWSTEAFF. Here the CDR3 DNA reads TGTGCCAGCAGTGGAAGACAGGGATGGAGCACTGAAGCTTTCTTT.

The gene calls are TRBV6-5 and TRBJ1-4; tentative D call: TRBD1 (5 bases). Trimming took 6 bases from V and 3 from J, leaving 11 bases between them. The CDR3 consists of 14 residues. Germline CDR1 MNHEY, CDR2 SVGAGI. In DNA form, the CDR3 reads TGTGCCAGCAGGAGGGGTGTTGCTAATGAAAAACTGTTTTTT. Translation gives CASRRGVANEKLFF.

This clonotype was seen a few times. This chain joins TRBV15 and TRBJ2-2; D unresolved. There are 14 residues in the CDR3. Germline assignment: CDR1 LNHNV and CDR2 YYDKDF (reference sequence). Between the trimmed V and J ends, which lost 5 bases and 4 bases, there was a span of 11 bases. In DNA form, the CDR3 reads TGTGCCACCAGCCCCCGATGGAGCACCGGGGAGCTGTTTTTT. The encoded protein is CATSPRWSTGELFF.

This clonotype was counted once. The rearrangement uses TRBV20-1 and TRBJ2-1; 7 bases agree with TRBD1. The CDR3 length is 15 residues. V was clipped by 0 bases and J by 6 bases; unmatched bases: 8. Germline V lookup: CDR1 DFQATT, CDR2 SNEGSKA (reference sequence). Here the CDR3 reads CSARDQGRGLNEQFF. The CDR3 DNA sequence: TGCAGTGCTAGAGACCAGGGAAGGGGGCTCAATGAGCAGTTCTTC.

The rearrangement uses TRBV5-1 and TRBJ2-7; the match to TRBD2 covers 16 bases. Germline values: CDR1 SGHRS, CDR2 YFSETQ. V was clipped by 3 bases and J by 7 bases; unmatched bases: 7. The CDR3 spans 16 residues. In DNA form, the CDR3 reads TGCGCCAGCAGCTGGGGACTAGCGGGGGGGGCGAATGAGCAGTACTTC. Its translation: CASSWGLAGGANEQYF.

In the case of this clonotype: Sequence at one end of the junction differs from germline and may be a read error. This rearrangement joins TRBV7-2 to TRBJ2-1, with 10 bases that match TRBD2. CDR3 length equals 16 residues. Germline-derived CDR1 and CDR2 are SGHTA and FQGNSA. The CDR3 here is CASSLEGLAYYNKQFF. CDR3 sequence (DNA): TGTGCCAGCAGCTTAGAGGGACTAGCGTATTACAATAAGCAGTTCTTC.

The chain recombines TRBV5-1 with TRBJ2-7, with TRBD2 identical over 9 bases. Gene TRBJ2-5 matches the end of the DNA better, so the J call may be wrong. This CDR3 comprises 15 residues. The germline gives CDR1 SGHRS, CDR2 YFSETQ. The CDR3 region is CASNRLAGNEETQYF. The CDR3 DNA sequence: TGCGCCAGCAACCGCCTAGCGGGAAACGAAGAGACCCAGTACTTC.